Listed below are T cell receptor beta chains from one sample, sequenced in a study of cytomegalovirus exposure and HLA in healthy donors. Measured with immunoSEQ multiplex PCR; TCRdb has only the in-frame clones, and not every one. The table lists 150,000 to 160,000 clones, about 74% of them singletons, with roughly 4.2% in the top ten. The sample taken for sequencing was PBMCs. The receptors originated from a woman aged 40 to 49 in good health and CMV-seronegative. Each CDR3 is given with its conserved first and last residue. Fields, in order: CDR3 length, J gene, V gene, D gene, clone size, CDR3 DNA, CDR3 protein. A D gene is named only where the DNA matches it firmly. Not every row has a clone size; where given, it reads once, few, many or a size class.

cdr3_length: 16; j_call: TRBJ1-5; v_call: TRBV19; d_call: TRBD1; clone_size: -; cdr3_nt: TGTGCCAGTAGTTTAGGGACAGGAAATAGCAATCAGCCCCAGCATTTT; cdr3_aa: CASSLGTGNSNQPQHF
cdr3_length: 16; j_call: TRBJ1-6; v_call: TRBV6-5; d_call: TRBD1; clone_size: -; cdr3_nt: TGTGCCAGCAGTTCCGACTTAGGGACAGGGAATTCACCCCTCCACTTT; cdr3_aa: CASSSDLGTGNSPLHF
cdr3_length: 15; j_call: TRBJ1-5; v_call: TRBV19; d_call: TRBD1; clone_size: -; cdr3_nt: TGTGCCAGTAGTGAGAAACAGGGGTACAATCAGCCCCAGCATTTT; cdr3_aa: CASSEKQGYNQPQHF
cdr3_length: 14; j_call: TRBJ2-7; v_call: TRBV9; d_call: -; clone_size: -; cdr3_nt: TGTGCCAGCACGGCGGGGTTAGCGACAAACGAGCAGTACTTC; cdr3_aa: CASTAGLATNEQYF
cdr3_length: 11; j_call: TRBJ1-2; v_call: TRBV28; d_call: -; clone_size: -; cdr3_nt: TGTGCCAGCCGGGGGGCACAAGGCTACACCTTC; cdr3_aa: CASRGAQGYTF
cdr3_length: 14; j_call: TRBJ1-1; v_call: TRBV5-1; d_call: -; clone_size: -; cdr3_nt: TGCGCCAGCAGCTTGGGAGGGATTAACACTGAAGCTTTCTTT; cdr3_aa: CASSLGGINTEAFF
cdr3_length: 13; j_call: TRBJ2-1; v_call: TRBV4-1; d_call: -; clone_size: -; cdr3_nt: TGCGCCAGCAGCAAGAGCTCCTACAATGAGCAGTTCTTC; cdr3_aa: CASSKSSYNEQFF
cdr3_length: 13; j_call: TRBJ1-4; v_call: TRBV2; d_call: TRBD1; clone_size: -; cdr3_nt: TGTGCCAGCAGTAGGGACAGCGATGAAAAACTGTTTTTT; cdr3_aa: CASSRDSDEKLFF
cdr3_length: 17; j_call: TRBJ1-5; v_call: TRBV6-4; d_call: TRBD1; clone_size: -; cdr3_nt: TGTGCCAGCAGTTTTTGGACAGGGTGGGATAGCAATCAGCCCCAGCATTTT; cdr3_aa: CASSFWTGWDSNQPQHF
cdr3_length: 13; j_call: TRBJ2-7; v_call: TRBV2; d_call: -; clone_size: -; cdr3_nt: TGTGCCAGCAGCGCCCCTACAGGTAACGAGCAGTACTTC; cdr3_aa: CASSAPTGNEQYF
cdr3_length: 18; j_call: TRBJ2-2; v_call: TRBV6-1; d_call: TRBD2; clone_size: once; cdr3_nt: TGTGCCAGCAGTGAGAATCATCGGGGGGTTTCGAACACCGGGGAGCTGTTTTTT; cdr3_aa: CASSENHRGVSNTGELFF
cdr3_length: 13; j_call: TRBJ2-3; v_call: TRBV28; d_call: -; clone_size: -; cdr3_nt: TGTGCCAGCAGTTCGGGGGTGGCAGATACGCAGTATTTT; cdr3_aa: CASSSGVADTQYF
cdr3_length: 17; j_call: TRBJ1-2; v_call: TRBV28; d_call: -; clone_size: -; cdr3_nt: TGTGCCACCGAAACACCCTTACGTGTTAAGTGGCCATATGGCTACACCTTC; cdr3_aa: CATETPLRVKWPYGYTF
cdr3_length: 11; j_call: TRBJ2-7; v_call: TRBV30; d_call: -; clone_size: -; cdr3_nt: TGTGCGTCGGGAAGCTCCTACGAGCAGTACTTC; cdr3_aa: CASGSSYEQYF
cdr3_length: 15; j_call: TRBJ2-5; v_call: TRBV11-2; d_call: -; clone_size: -; cdr3_nt: TGTGCCAGCAGCTTAGACGGCCGCGGCGGGGAGACCCAGTACTTC; cdr3_aa: CASSLDGRGGETQYF
cdr3_length: 14; j_call: TRBJ1-1; v_call: TRBV10-3; d_call: -; clone_size: -; cdr3_nt: TGTGCCATCAGTGATGGGGAGCAAAAGGCTGAAGCTTTCTTT; cdr3_aa: CAISDGEQKAEAFF
cdr3_length: 15; j_call: TRBJ1-6; v_call: TRBV2; d_call: TRBD1; clone_size: -; cdr3_nt: TGTGCCAGCAGTGAAGGCGGCAGGGGGCGGTCACCCCTCCACTTT; cdr3_aa: CASSEGGRGRSPLHF
cdr3_length: 15; j_call: TRBJ1-2; v_call: TRBV5-6; d_call: TRBD1; clone_size: -; cdr3_nt: TGTGCCAGCAGCGACCGGGACAGGCTACGCTATGGCTACACCTTC; cdr3_aa: CASSDRDRLRYGYTF
cdr3_length: 13; j_call: TRBJ2-7; v_call: TRBV13; d_call: -; clone_size: once; cdr3_nt: TGTGCCAGCAGCCGACAGGTCTCCTACGAGCAGTACTTC; cdr3_aa: CASSRQVSYEQYF
cdr3_length: 14; j_call: TRBJ1-6; v_call: TRBV30; d_call: -; clone_size: -; cdr3_nt: TGTGCCTGGAGTGTACGGGGGATCGATTCACCCCTCCACTTT; cdr3_aa: CAWSVRGIDSPLHF
cdr3_length: 17; j_call: TRBJ1-4; v_call: TRBV7-9; d_call: TRBD1; clone_size: -; cdr3_nt: TGTGCCAGCAGCTCTTGGCCCGGACAGGGTGCTTTCGGAAAACTGTTTTTT; cdr3_aa: CASSSWPGQGAFGKLFF
cdr3_length: 14; j_call: TRBJ2-2; v_call: TRBV5-6; d_call: -; clone_size: -; cdr3_nt: TGTGCCAGCAGCCTCGTAAGGGGTACCGGGGAGCTGTTTTTT; cdr3_aa: CASSLVRGTGELFF
cdr3_length: 14; j_call: TRBJ2-7; v_call: TRBV2; d_call: TRBD2; clone_size: -; cdr3_nt: TGTGCCAGCAGTGAAGCTGTGGGACTAGCGGAGCAGTACTTC; cdr3_aa: CASSEAVGLAEQYF
cdr3_length: 11; j_call: TRBJ1-2; v_call: TRBV19; d_call: -; clone_size: -; cdr3_nt: TGTGCCAGTCGCAAATCGGGAGGCTACACCTTC; cdr3_aa: CASRKSGGYTF
cdr3_length: 16; j_call: TRBJ2-7; v_call: TRBV7-9; d_call: TRBD1; clone_size: -; cdr3_nt: TGTGCCAGCAGCTTAGGTACAGGGGGCTTTTCCTACGAGCAGTACTTC; cdr3_aa: CASSLGTGGFSYEQYF
cdr3_length: 14; j_call: TRBJ2-2; v_call: TRBV11-3; d_call: TRBD1; clone_size: -; cdr3_nt: TGTGCCAGCAGCCGGAGACAGGGAGCCGGGGAGCTGTTTTTT; cdr3_aa: CASSRRQGAGELFF
cdr3_length: 17; j_call: TRBJ2-3; v_call: TRBV5-6; d_call: TRBD2; clone_size: -; cdr3_nt: TGTGCCAGCAGCTTCCTCCAGACTAGCGCCAGCACAGATACGCAGTATTTT; cdr3_aa: CASSFLQTSASTDTQYF
cdr3_length: 15; j_call: TRBJ1-2; v_call: TRBV5-4; d_call: -; clone_size: -; cdr3_nt: TGTGCCAGCAGCTTGGGACAGACGAAAACTTATGGCTACACCTTC; cdr3_aa: CASSLGQTKTYGYTF
cdr3_length: 13; j_call: TRBJ1-4; v_call: TRBV30; d_call: -; clone_size: -; cdr3_nt: TGTGCCTGGAGTGTGCAGGGAAATGAAAAACTGTTTTTT; cdr3_aa: CAWSVQGNEKLFF
cdr3_length: 15; j_call: TRBJ1-1; v_call: TRBV7-2; d_call: -; clone_size: -; cdr3_nt: TGTGCCAGCAGCGGTCAGACAGTGGAGGGGACTGAAGCTTTCTTT; cdr3_aa: CASSGQTVEGTEAFF
cdr3_length: 13; j_call: TRBJ2-7; v_call: TRBV6-4; d_call: -; clone_size: few; cdr3_nt: TGTGCCAGCGGGCCGGACAACGGCTACGAGCAGTACTTC; cdr3_aa: CASGPDNGYEQYF
cdr3_length: 16; j_call: TRBJ2-1; v_call: TRBV11-2; d_call: TRBD2; clone_size: -; cdr3_nt: TGTGCCAGCAGCCGTCTCGGGGGGGCTGGATACAATGAGCAGTTCTTC; cdr3_aa: CASSRLGGAGYNEQFF
cdr3_length: 12; j_call: TRBJ2-7; v_call: TRBV5-4; d_call: TRBD1; clone_size: -; cdr3_nt: TGTGCCAGCAGCTACAGGGGTTACGAGCAGTACTTC; cdr3_aa: CASSYRGYEQYF
cdr3_length: 15; j_call: TRBJ1-5; v_call: TRBV2; d_call: -; clone_size: -; cdr3_nt: TGTGCCAGCAGTGAGCTCAGAGGGAGCAATCAGCCCCAGCATTTT; cdr3_aa: CASSELRGSNQPQHF
cdr3_length: 15; j_call: TRBJ2-3; v_call: TRBV5-1; d_call: -; clone_size: few; cdr3_nt: TGCGCCAGCAGCTTTGGCTCGTCGATCACAGATACGCAGTATTTT; cdr3_aa: CASSFGSSITDTQYF
cdr3_length: 14; j_call: TRBJ2-5; v_call: TRBV27; d_call: -; clone_size: -; cdr3_nt: TGTGCCAGCAGCCCCCGGGACAACCAAGAGACCCAGTACTTC; cdr3_aa: CASSPRDNQETQYF
cdr3_length: 14; j_call: TRBJ1-4; v_call: TRBV9; d_call: TRBD1; clone_size: -; cdr3_nt: TGTGCCAGCAGCGTGACAGGGGGCACTGAAAAACTGTTTTTT; cdr3_aa: CASSVTGGTEKLFF
cdr3_length: 14; j_call: TRBJ2-2; v_call: TRBV6-5; d_call: -; clone_size: -; cdr3_nt: TGTGCCAGCAGTTACTCGCGCAACACCGGGGAGCTGTTTTTT; cdr3_aa: CASSYSRNTGELFF
cdr3_length: 17; j_call: TRBJ1-1; v_call: TRBV10-1; d_call: -; clone_size: -; cdr3_nt: TGCGCCAGCAGTGACTCGGCCCATAGGGGCGATAACACTGAAGCTTTCTTT; cdr3_aa: CASSDSAHRGDNTEAFF
cdr3_length: 16; j_call: TRBJ2-3; v_call: TRBV5-5; d_call: -; clone_size: -; cdr3_nt: TGTGCCAGCAGCCAAGTGGTGGAGGGGTACACAGATACGCAGTATTTT; cdr3_aa: CASSQVVEGYTDTQYF
cdr3_length: 15; j_call: TRBJ2-7; v_call: TRBV9; d_call: TRBD1; clone_size: -; cdr3_nt: TGTGCCAGCAGCCCCAGATCAGGGGGCGCGTACGAGCAGTACTTC; cdr3_aa: CASSPRSGGAYEQYF
cdr3_length: 14; j_call: TRBJ2-7; v_call: TRBV6-1; d_call: -; clone_size: -; cdr3_nt: TGTGCCAGCAGTGAACAGTGGGCAGGGTATGAGCAGTACTTC; cdr3_aa: CASSEQWAGYEQYF
cdr3_length: 13; j_call: TRBJ1-5; v_call: TRBV2; d_call: -; clone_size: -; cdr3_nt: TGTGCCTCAGCGCCGCAGAGAGATCAGCCCCAGCATTTT; cdr3_aa: CASAPQRDQPQHF